This T cell receptor (beta chain) was identified in a study of blood T cells in healthy people across ages. Broader study findings: Age brought a roughly linear fall in TCR beta diversity measured per million T cells.

V lost 6 bases to trimming and J lost 4 bases, with 10 bases between them. CDR3 length: 13 amino acids. Germline CDR1 and CDR2: SGHTA and FQGNSA. Extracted total RNA amounted to at least 5.5 micrograms for each sample. There are a few counts of this clonotype. The antigen remains unidentified. With a J-beta primer mix and a sample-barcoded 5' primer, a second PCR ran roughly 6 to 12 cycles. TCRdb recomputed calls from the 5' RACE reads with MiXCR, one row per CDR3 protein. The profile shows about 1,600,000 distinct CDR3 sequences, roughly 40% of them singletons. This TCR was sampled from a woman between 18 and 29 years old in good health. The chain joins TRBV7-2 to TRBJ2-1, with a tentative D call TRBD1 (6 bases). Sequencing was done on a sample of blood. The CDR3 DNA sequence: TGTGCCAGCAGAAAGGACAGTTACAATGAGCAGTTCTTC. It yields the protein CASRKDSYNEQFF.